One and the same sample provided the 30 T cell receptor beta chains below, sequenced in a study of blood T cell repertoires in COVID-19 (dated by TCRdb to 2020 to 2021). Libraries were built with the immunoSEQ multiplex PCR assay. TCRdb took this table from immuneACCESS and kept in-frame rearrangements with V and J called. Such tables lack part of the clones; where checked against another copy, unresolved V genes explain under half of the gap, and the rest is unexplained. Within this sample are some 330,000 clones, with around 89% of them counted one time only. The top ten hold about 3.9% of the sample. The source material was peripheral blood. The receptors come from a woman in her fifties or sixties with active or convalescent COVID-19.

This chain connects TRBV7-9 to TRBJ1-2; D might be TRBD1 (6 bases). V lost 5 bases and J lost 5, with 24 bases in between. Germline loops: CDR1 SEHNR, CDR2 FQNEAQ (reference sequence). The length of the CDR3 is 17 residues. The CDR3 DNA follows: TGTGCCAGCAGCCTAACACAATACGGACAGTCCTCATATGGCTACACCTTC. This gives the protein CASSLTQYGQSSYGYTF.

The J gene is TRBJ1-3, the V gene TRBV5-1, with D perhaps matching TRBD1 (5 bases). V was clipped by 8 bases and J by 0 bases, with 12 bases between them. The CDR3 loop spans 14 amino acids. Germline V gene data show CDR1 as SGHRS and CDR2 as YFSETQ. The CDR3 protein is CASKTGGSGNTIYF. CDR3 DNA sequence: TGCGCCAGTAAGACGGGGGGCTCTGGAAACACCATATATTTT.

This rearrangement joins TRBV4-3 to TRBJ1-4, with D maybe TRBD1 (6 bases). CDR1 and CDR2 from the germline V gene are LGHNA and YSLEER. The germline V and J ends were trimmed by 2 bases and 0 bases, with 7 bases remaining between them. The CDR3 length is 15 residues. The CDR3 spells CASSQTGTTNEKLFF. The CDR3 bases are TGCGCCAGCAGCCAAACAGGGACAACTAATGAAAAACTGTTTTTT.

The CDR3 coding sequence is TGTGCCAGCAGCAATCAGGGGCGGACTGAAGCTTTCTTT. Protein sequence: CASSNQGRTEAFF. J is TRBJ1-1 and V is TRBV11-2; perhaps TRBD1 as D (6 bases). Germline CDR1 is SGHAT and CDR2 is FQNNGV. The CDR3 totals 13 residues. V lost 5 bases to trimming and J lost 5 bases, with 12 bases between them.

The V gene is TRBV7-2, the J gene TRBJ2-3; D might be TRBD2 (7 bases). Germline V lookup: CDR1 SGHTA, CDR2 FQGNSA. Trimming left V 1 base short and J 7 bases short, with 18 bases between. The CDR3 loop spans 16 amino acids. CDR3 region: CASSLDSGGGANTQYF. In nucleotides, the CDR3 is TGTGCCAGCAGCTTAGATTCGGGGGGCGGCGCGAATACGCAGTATTTT. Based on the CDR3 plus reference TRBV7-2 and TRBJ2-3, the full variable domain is GAGVSQSPSNKVTEKGKDVELRCDPISGHTALYWYRQSLGQGLEFLIYFQGNSAPDKSGLPSDRFSAERTGGSVSTLTIQRTQQEDSAVYLCASSLDSGGGANTQYFGPGTRLTVL.

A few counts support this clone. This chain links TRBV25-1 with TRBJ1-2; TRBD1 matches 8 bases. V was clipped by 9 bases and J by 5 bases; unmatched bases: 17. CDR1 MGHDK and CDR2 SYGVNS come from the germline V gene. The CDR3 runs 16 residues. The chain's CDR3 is CARTSNARDRRYGYTF. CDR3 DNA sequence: TGTGCCAGAACTTCAAATGCTCGGGACAGGAGATATGGCTACACCTTC.

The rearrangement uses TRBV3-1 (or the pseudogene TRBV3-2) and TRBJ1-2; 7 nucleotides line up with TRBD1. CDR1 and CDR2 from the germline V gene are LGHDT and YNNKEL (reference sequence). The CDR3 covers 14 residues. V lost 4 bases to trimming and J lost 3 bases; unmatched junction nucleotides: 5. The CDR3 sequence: CASSPRDSYYGYTF. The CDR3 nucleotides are TGTGCCAGCAGCCCCCGGGACAGCTACTATGGCTACACCTTC.

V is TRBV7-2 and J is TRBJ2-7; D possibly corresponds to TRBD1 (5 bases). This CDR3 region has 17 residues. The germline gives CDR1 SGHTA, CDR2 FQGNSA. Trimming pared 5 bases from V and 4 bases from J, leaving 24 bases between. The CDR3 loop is CASSLSPPSTVFYEQYF. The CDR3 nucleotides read TGTGCCAGCAGCCTATCCCCACCGTCGACAGTCTTTTACGAGCAGTACTTC. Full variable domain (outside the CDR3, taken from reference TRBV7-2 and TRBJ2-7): GAGVSQSPSNKVTEKGKDVELRCDPISGHTALYWYRQSLGQGLEFLIYFQGNSAPDKSGLPSDRFSAERTGGSVSTLTIQRTQQEDSAVYLCASSLSPPSTVFYEQYFGPGTRLTVT.

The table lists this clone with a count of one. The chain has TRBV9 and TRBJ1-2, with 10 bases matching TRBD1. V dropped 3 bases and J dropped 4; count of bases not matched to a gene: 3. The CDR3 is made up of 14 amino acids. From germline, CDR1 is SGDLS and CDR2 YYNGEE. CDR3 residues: CASSAGQGTYGYTF. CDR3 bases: TGTGCCAGCAGCGCGGGACAGGGGACCTATGGCTACACCTTC.

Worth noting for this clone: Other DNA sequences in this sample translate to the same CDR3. DNA for the CDR3: TGTGCCAGCAGCTCACAGGGCTTGAACACTGAAGCTTTCTTT. It yields the protein CASSSQGLNTEAFF. The J gene is TRBJ1-1, the V gene TRBV7-9; possibly TRBD1 for D (6 bases). This CDR3 is 14 amino acids long. CDR1 and CDR2 from the germline V gene are SEHNR and FQNEAQ (reference sequence). V was pared by 4 bases and J by 0 bases, with 9 bases between.

The CDR3 sequence: CASSVQTYEQYF. As DNA, the CDR3 is TGTGCCAGCAGCGTACAGACCTACGAGCAGTACTTC. The J gene is TRBJ2-7, the V gene TRBV12-3 or TRBV12-4; D remains unclear. The CDR3 has 12 amino acids. V lost 6 bases to trimming and J lost 2 bases, with 8 bases between them.

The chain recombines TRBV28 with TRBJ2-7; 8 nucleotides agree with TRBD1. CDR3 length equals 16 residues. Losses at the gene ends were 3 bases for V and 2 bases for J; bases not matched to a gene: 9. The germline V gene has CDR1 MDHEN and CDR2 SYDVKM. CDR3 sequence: CASSFLQGAITYEQYF. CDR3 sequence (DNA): TGTGCCAGCAGTTTCCTCCAGGGGGCCATAACCTACGAGCAGTACTTC.

The CDR3 DNA reads TGTGCCAGCACTCACCTAAAGACACTTGAAGCTTTCTTT. Its translation: CASTHLKTLEAFF. This chain links TRBV28 with TRBJ1-1; no clear D. This CDR3 is 13 amino acids long. With 7 bases removed from V and 7 bases from J, the gap between germline ends came to 16 bases. Germline V lookup: CDR1 MDHEN, CDR2 SYDVKM. Full variable domain (rest looked up from reference TRBV28 and TRBJ1-1): DVKVTQSSRYLVKRTGEKVFLECVQDMDHENMFWYRQDPGLGLRLIYFSYDVKMKEKGDIPEGYSVSREKKERFSLILESASTNQTSMYLCASTHLKTLEAFFGQGTRLTVV.

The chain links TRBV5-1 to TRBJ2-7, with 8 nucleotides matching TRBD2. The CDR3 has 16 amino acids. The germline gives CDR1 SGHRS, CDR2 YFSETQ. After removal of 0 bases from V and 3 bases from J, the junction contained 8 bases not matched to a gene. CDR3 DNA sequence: TGCGCCAGCAGCTTGGGCCTAGCGGGCGCCCACTACGAGCAGTACTTC. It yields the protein CASSLGLAGAHYEQYF.

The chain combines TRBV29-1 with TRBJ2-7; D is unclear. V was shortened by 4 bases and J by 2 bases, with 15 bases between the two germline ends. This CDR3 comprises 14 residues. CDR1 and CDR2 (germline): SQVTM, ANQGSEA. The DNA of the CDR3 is TGCAGCGTTGGCCCCCTCGAGAATCCCTACGAGCAGTACTTC. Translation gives CSVGPLENPYEQYF.

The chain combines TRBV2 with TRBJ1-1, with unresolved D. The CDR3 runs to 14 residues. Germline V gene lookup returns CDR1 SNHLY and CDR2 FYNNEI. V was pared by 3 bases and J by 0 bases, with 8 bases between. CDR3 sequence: CASSDWEMNTEAFF. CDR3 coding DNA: TGTGCCAGCAGTGATTGGGAGATGAACACTGAAGCTTTCTTT.

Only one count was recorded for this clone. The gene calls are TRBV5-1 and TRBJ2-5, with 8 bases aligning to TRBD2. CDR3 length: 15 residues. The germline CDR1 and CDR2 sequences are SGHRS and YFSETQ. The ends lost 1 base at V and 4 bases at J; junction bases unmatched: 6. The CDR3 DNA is TGCGCCAGCAGCTTGATTAGCGGGGCGGGAGAGACCCAGTACTTC. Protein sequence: CASSLISGAGETQYF. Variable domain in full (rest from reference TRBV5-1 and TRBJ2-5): KAGVTQTPRYLIKTRGQQVTLSCSPISGHRSVSWYQQTPGQGLQFLFEYFSETQRNKGNFPGRFSGRQFSNSRSEMNVSTLELGDSALYLCASSLISGAGETQYFGPGTRLLVL.

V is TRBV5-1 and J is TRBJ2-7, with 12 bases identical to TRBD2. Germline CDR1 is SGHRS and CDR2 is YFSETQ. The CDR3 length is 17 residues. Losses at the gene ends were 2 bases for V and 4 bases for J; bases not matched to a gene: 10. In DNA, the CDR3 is TGCGCCAGCAGCTTTACGACTAGCGGGAGTGCTGCTTACGAGCAGTACTTC. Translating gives CASSFTTSGSAAYEQYF.

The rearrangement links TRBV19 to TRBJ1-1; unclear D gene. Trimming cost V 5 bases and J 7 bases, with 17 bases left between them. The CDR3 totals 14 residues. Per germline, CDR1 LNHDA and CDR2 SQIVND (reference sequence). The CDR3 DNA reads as TGTGCCAGTAGTGCTCGAGACGCCGGGTATGAAGCTTTCTTT. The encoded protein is CASSARDAGYEAFF.

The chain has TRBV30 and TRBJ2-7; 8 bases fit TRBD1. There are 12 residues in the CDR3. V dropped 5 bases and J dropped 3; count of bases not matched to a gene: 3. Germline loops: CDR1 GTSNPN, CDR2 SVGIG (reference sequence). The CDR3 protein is CAWAGQGYEQYF. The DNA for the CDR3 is TGTGCCTGGGCCGGACAGGGCTACGAGCAGTACTTC. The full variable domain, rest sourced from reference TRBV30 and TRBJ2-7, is SQTIHQWPATLVQPVGSPLSLECTVEGTSNPNLYWYRQAAGRGLQLLFYSVGIGQISSEVPQNLSASRPQDRQFILSSKKLLLSDSGFYLCAWAGQGYEQYFGPGTRLTVT.

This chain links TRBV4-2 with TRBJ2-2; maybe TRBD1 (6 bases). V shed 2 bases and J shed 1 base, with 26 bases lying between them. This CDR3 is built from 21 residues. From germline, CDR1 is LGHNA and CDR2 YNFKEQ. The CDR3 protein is CASSQIAAIPAGAGNTGELFF. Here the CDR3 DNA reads TGTGCCAGCAGCCAAATCGCCGCCATACCCGCAGGGGCCGGGAACACCGGGGAGCTGTTTTTT.

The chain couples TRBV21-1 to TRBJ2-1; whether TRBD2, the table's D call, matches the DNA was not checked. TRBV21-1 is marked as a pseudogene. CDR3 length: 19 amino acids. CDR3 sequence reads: CASSKDCLAGVETGNEQFF. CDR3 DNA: TGTGCCAGCAGCAAAGATTGTCTAGCGGGAGTTGAAACAGGCAATGAGCAGTTCTTC.

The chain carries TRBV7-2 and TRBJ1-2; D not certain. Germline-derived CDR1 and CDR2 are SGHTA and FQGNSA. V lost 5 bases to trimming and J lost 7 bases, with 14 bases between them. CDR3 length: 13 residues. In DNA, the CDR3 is TGTGCCAGCAGCCCCCAGGCTTCGAGTGGCTACACCTTC. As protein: CASSPQASSGYTF.

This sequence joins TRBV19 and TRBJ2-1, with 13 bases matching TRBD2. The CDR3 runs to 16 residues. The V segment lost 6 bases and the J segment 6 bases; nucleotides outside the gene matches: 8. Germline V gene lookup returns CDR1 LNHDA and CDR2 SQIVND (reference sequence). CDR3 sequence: CASRNIGTSGANEQFF. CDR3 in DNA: TGTGCCAGTAGGAACATAGGGACTAGCGGGGCCAATGAGCAGTTCTTC.

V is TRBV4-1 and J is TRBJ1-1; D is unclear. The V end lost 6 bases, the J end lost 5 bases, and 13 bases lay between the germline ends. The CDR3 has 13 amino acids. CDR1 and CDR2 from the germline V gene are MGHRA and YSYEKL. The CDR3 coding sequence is TGCGCCAGCAGACTAAGGTATGGGACTGAAGCTTTCTTT. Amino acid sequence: CASRLRYGTEAFF.

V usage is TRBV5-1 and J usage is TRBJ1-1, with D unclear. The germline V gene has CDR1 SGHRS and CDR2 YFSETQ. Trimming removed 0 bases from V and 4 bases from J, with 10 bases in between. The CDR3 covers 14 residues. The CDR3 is CASSLGVRVTEAFF. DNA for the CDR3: TGCGCCAGCAGCTTGGGAGTTCGCGTCACTGAAGCTTTCTTT.

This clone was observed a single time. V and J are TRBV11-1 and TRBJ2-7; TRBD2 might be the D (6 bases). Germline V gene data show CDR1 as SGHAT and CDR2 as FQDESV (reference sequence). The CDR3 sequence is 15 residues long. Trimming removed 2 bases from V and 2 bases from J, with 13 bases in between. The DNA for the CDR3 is TGTGCCAGCAGCTTATCGGGGGAGTTCCCCTACGAGCAGTACTTC. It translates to CASSLSGEFPYEQYF.

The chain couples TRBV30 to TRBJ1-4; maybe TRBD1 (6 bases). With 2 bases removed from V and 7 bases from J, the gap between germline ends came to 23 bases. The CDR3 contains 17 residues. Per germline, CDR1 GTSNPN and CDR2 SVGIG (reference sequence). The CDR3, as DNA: TGTGCCTGGAGTAGGGGGGGGCTCAGGAGTCCGAGTGAAAAACTGTTTTTT. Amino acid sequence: CAWSRGGLRSPSEKLFF.

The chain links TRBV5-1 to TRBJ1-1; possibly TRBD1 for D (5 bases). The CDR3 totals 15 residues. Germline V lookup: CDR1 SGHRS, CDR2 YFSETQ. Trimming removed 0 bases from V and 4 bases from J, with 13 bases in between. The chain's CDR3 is CASSLVGGEGTEAFF. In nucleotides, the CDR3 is TGCGCCAGCAGCTTGGTGGGAGGGGAGGGCACTGAAGCTTTCTTT.

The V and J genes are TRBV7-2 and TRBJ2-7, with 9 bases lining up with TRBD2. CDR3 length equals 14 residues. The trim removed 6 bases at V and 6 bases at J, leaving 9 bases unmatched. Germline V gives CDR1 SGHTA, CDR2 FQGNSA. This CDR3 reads CASRPAGTSREQYF. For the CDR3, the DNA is TGTGCCAGCAGACCAGCCGGGACTAGCCGCGAGCAGTACTTC. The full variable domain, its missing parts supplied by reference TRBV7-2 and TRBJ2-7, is GAGVSQSPSNKVTEKGKDVELRCDPISGHTALYWYRQSLGQGLEFLIYFQGNSAPDKSGLPSDRFSAERTGGSVSTLTIQRTQQEDSAVYLCASRPAGTSREQYFGPGTRLTVT.